The 23 T cell receptor beta chains given below trace back to one sample, sequenced in a study of shared clonotypes between healthy human individuals. The assay was immunoSEQ multiplex PCR, and TCRdb's table has in-frame clones only and misses some. The sample has around 2.1 million clones; roughly 95% are singletons. Sequencing was done on a sample of naive CD4+ T cells sorted from blood. Subset meaning: CD45RA+ positively selected. These receptors came from a man younger than 35 in good health.

V is TRBV29-1 and J is TRBJ2-7; 12 nucleotides line up with TRBD2. V gave up 1 base and J gave up 2 bases; unmatched junction bases: 15. The CDR3 is 19 amino acids. Germline lookup yields CDR1 SQVTM and CDR2 ANQGSEA. CDR3 residues: CSVEVPPGTSGYTPYEQYF. As DNA, the CDR3 is TGCAGCGTTGAAGTCCCACCGGGGACTAGCGGGTACACTCCCTACGAGCAGTACTTC.

The count of this clone is one. The genes are TRBV25-1 and TRBJ2-3; TRBD2 matches at 10 bases. The CDR3 spans 17 residues. Per germline, CDR1 MGHDK and CDR2 SYGVNS. Losses at the gene ends were 0 bases for V and 4 bases for J; bases not matched to a gene: 7. CDR3 in DNA: TGTGCCAGCAGTGAATATATACTAGCGGGAAACGCAGATACGCAGTATTTT. Its protein is CASSEYILAGNADTQYF.

The chain joins TRBV9 to TRBJ2-3, with a tentative D call TRBD1 (6 bases). The CDR3 totals 15 residues. Trimming stripped 2 bases from V and 3 bases from J, with 13 bases between. Per germline, CDR1 SGDLS and CDR2 YYNGEE. CDR3 amino acids: CASSVRDIKTDTQYF. In DNA form, the CDR3 reads TGTGCCAGCAGCGTCCGGGACATTAAAACAGATACGCAGTATTTT.

This chain links TRBV30 with TRBJ1-1; 9 bases line up with TRBD1. Losses at the gene ends were 3 bases for V and 3 bases for J; bases not matched to a gene: 5. Germline V gene sequence: CDR1 GTSNPN, CDR2 SVGIG (reference sequence). The length of the CDR3 is 14 residues. As DNA, the CDR3 is TGTGCCTGGAGAGACAGGGGGAGAGACACTGAAGCTTTCTTT. Residues: CAWRDRGRDTEAFF.

This clone was detected only once. J is TRBJ2-5 and V is TRBV25-1; 9 bases fit TRBD1. CDR1 MGHDK and CDR2 SYGVNS come from the germline V gene. This CDR3 region has 16 residues. J was trimmed by 5 bases and V by 1 base; bases with no gene match: 8. The CDR3 sequence: CASSELGTGFGETQYF. In DNA form, the CDR3 reads TGTGCCAGCAGTGAATTAGGGACAGGGTTCGGGGAGACCCAGTACTTC. The complete variable domain, with remaining parts taken from reference TRBV25-1 and TRBJ2-5, reads EADIYQTPRYLVIGTGKKITLECSQTMGHDKMYWYQQDPGMELHLIHYSYGVNSTEKGDLSSESTVSRIRTEHFPLTLESARPSHTSQYLCASSELGTGFGETQYFGPGTRLLVL.

This chain joins TRBV7-9 and TRBJ2-3, with 9 bases that match TRBD1. The CDR3 is 17 residues long. Germline loops: CDR1 SEHNR, CDR2 FQNEAQ (reference sequence). V shed 6 bases, J shed 0 bases, and the junction held 10 bases outside the gene matches. CDR3 residues: CASSSGTGTFSTDTQYF. CDR3 sequence (DNA): TGTGCCAGCAGTTCCGGGACAGGGACTTTCAGCACAGATACGCAGTATTTT.

This clone showed up just a few times. The rearrangement uses TRBV30 and TRBJ1-5; D is undetermined. CDR1 GTSNPN and CDR2 SVGIG come from the germline V gene (reference sequence). This CDR3 is 14 amino acids long. Trimming pared 3 bases from V and 3 bases from J, leaving 12 bases between. CDR3 residues: CAWRDRAPNQPQHF. The CDR3 region has the DNA TGTGCCTGGAGGGACCGGGCCCCCAATCAGCCCCAGCATTTT.

The chain has TRBV7-6 and TRBJ1-2, with TRBD1 identical over 7 bases. The CDR3 is made up of 15 amino acids. In germline, CDR1 is SGHVS, CDR2 FNYEAQ. The junction had 10 bases not matched to a gene; V was cut back by 1 base and J by 8 bases. CDR3 protein: CASSLDSGGTAGYTF. CDR3 nucleotide sequence: TGTGCCAGCAGCTTAGACTCAGGGGGTACTGCGGGCTACACCTTC.

This clone was counted only a few times. The sample holds other DNA sequences that translate to the same CDR3. The chain couples TRBV7-2 to TRBJ2-7; 7 bases agree with TRBD1. J lost 0 bases, V lost 5 bases, and 4 bases had no gene match. CDR3 length equals 14 residues. Per the germline V gene, CDR1 is SGHTA and CDR2 is FQGNSA. DNA for the CDR3: TGTGCCAGCAGCCCGGACAGGTACTCCTACGAGCAGTACTTC. Encoded protein: CASSPDRYSYEQYF. Using reference TRBV7-2 and TRBJ2-7 for the parts outside the CDR3, the full variable domain is GAGVSQSPSNKVTEKGKDVELRCDPISGHTALYWYRQSLGQGLEFLIYFQGNSAPDKSGLPSDRFSAERTGGSVSTLTIQRTQQEDSAVYLCASSPDRYSYEQYFGPGTRLTVT.

The rearrangement links TRBV7-2 to TRBJ2-7, with D perhaps TRBD2 (5 bases). Between the trimmed V and J ends, which lost 3 bases and 0 bases, there was a span of 9 bases. In germline, CDR1 is SGHTA, CDR2 FQGNSA. The CDR3 totals 14 residues. The CDR3 loop is CASSFREPSYEQYF. CDR3 sequence (DNA): TGTGCCAGCAGCTTTAGGGAGCCCTCCTACGAGCAGTACTTC.

The chain employs TRBV5-4 and TRBJ2-7; 10 nucleotides agree with TRBD2. CDR1 and CDR2 (germline): SGHNT, YYREEE (reference sequence). The CDR3 loop spans 14 amino acids. After removal of 4 bases from V and 7 bases from J, the junction contained 8 bases not matched to a gene. CDR3 DNA sequence: TGTGCCAGCAGCCTAGCGGGGGTCGGGGGAGAGCAGTACTTC. Translation: CASSLAGVGGEQYF.

The J gene is TRBJ1-2, the V gene TRBV6-5; TRBD1 agrees at 9 bases. The CDR3 extends over 15 amino acids. Germline-derived CDR1 and CDR2 are MNHEY and SVGAGI. J was trimmed by 0 bases and V by 5 bases; bases with no gene match: 4. CDR3 nucleotide sequence: TGTGCCAGCAGTGGACAGGGGACTTCTAACTATGGCTACACCTTC. It yields the protein CASSGQGTSNYGYTF.

The chain has TRBV27 and TRBJ1-1; TRBD1 matches 8 bases. V was clipped by 5 bases and J by 11 bases; unmatched bases: 10. Per the germline V gene, CDR1 is MNHEY and CDR2 is SMNVEV (reference sequence). CDR3 size: 13 residues. The CDR3 DNA follows: TGTGCCAGCAGTACCCGACAGGGGATCGATGCTTTCTTT. This translates into CASSTRQGIDAFF.

The genes are TRBV29-1 and TRBJ2-3; D not certain. With 3 bases removed from V and 4 bases from J, the gap between germline ends came to 14 bases. This CDR3 is built from 14 residues. Germline V gives CDR1 SQVTM, CDR2 ANQGSEA. In nucleotides, the CDR3 is TGCAGCGTTGATTACGGCGGCCTATCAGATACGCAGTATTTT. Encoded protein: CSVDYGGLSDTQYF.

V gene TRBV7-2 combines with J gene TRBJ1-6; tentatively, D is TRBD1 (6 bases). This CDR3 is built from 15 residues. Trimming removed 0 bases at V and 6 bases at J, with 9 bases between. CDR1 is SGHTA and CDR2 is FQGNSA in the germline V gene. The CDR3 DNA reads as TGTGCCAGCAGCTTAGCGCAGGGGACTAATTCACCCCTCCACTTT. Translation: CASSLAQGTNSPLHF.

This clone has just one count. V is TRBV6-5 and J is TRBJ2-6; D is undetermined. The V gene's germline CDR1 is MNHEY and CDR2 SVGAGI. The V gene lost 7 bases and the J gene lost 3 bases, with 4 bases spanning the gap. This CDR3 comprises 12 residues. As DNA, the CDR3 is TGTGCCAGCAAACGTGGGGCCAACGTCCTGACTTTC. This translates into CASKRGANVLTF.

The chain uses TRBV30 and TRBJ1-3; D might be TRBD1 (5 bases). The CDR3 is 18 amino acids. V gave up 5 bases and J gave up 0 bases, with 23 bases separating them. Germline CDR1 is GTSNPN and CDR2 is SVGIG (reference sequence). Here the CDR3 reads CAWPPCFEGFSSGNTIYF. The DNA for the CDR3 is TGTGCCTGGCCACCCTGTTTCGAGGGGTTTAGCTCTGGAAACACCATATATTTT.

The sample holds one count of this clone. V usage is TRBV6-1 and J usage is TRBJ2-2; D perhaps matches TRBD1 (6 bases). V was trimmed by 0 bases and J by 3 bases, leaving 11 bases between them. Germline CDR1 reads MNHNS; CDR2 reads SASEGT. CDR3 length: 16 amino acids. CDR3 sequence: CASSEAPGEYTGELFF. CDR3 DNA sequence: TGTGCCAGCAGTGAAGCGCCAGGGGAATACACCGGGGAGCTGTTTTTT.

This chain links TRBV28 with TRBJ1-2; 8 bases are a match to TRBD1. With V trimmed by 6 bases and J by 4 bases, 10 bases remained unmatched. This CDR3 is built from 15 residues. Germline CDR1 and CDR2: MDHEN and SYDVKM. The DNA of the CDR3 is TGTGCCAGCAGGACGGACAGGGTAAAGGTCTATGGCTACACCTTC. Translated, it gives CASRTDRVKVYGYTF.

This chain links TRBV7-2 with TRBJ2-2; weak D call: TRBD2 (6 bases). Trimming left V 1 base short and J 4 bases short, with 10 bases between. This CDR3 comprises 15 residues. The germline V gene encodes CDR1 SGHTA and CDR2 FQGNSA. CDR3 residues: CASSLGRLVTGELFF. CDR3 nucleotide sequence: TGTGCCAGCAGCTTAGGGAGACTAGTCACCGGGGAGCTGTTTTTT.

The rearrangement links TRBV7-2 to TRBJ1-5, with 7 bases that match TRBD1. The length of the CDR3 is 14 residues. V lost 1 base and J lost 12; bases outside the gene matches: 9. The germline V gene encodes CDR1 SGHTA and CDR2 FQGNSA. DNA for the CDR3: TGTGCCAGCAGCTTAGTTTTCGGGCAGGGGGACCAGCATTTT. Amino acid sequence: CASSLVFGQGDQHF.

The chain uses TRBV19 and TRBJ2-5; possible D gene TRBD1, 6 bases. Germline CDR1 LNHDA, CDR2 SQIVND (reference sequence). V was pared by 6 bases and J by 5 bases, with 13 bases between. This CDR3 has 13 residues. The CDR3 sequence is CASSRQGPETQYF. CDR3 DNA: TGTGCCAGTAGCCGTCAGGGGCCGGAGACCCAGTACTTC. The complete variable domain, with remaining parts taken from reference TRBV19 and TRBJ2-5, reads DGGITQSPKYLFRKEGQNVTLSCEQNLNHDAMYWYRQDPGQGLRLIYYSQIVNDFQKGDIAEGYSVSREKKESFPLTVTSAQKNPTAFYLCASSRQGPETQYFGPGTRLLVL.

This chain links TRBV7-9 with TRBJ1-2; a possible D gene is TRBD1 (5 bases). The CDR3 is made up of 14 amino acids. CDR1 and CDR2 from the germline V gene are SEHNR and FQNEAQ (reference sequence). V dropped 4 bases and J dropped 6 bases, with 15 bases sitting between them. The CDR3 here is CASSSPQVDNGYTF. CDR3 coding DNA: TGTGCCAGCAGCTCCCCACAGGTGGACAATGGCTACACCTTC.